A selection of T cell receptor beta chains follows, all from one sample in a study of T cell responses to AZD1222 COVID-19 vaccine. Clones were read by immunoSEQ multiplex PCR, and TCRdb kept only the in-frame ones, dropping some. Among approximately 90,000 clones listed, roughly nine tenths were seen once. The material was peripheral blood, obtained on day 0 of AZD1222 vaccination. The receptors were gathered from an adult in good health. CDR3s include the opening cysteine and the closing phenylalanine or tryptophan. A D gene is named only where the DNA matches it firmly. Size is stated for part of the rows, as once, few or many counts, or as a class when the clone is expanded.

v_call: TRBV19; clone_size: .; d_call: .; j_call: TRBJ2-2; cdr3_aa: CASIGGRVETGELFF
v_call: TRBV18; clone_size: few; d_call: TRBD1; j_call: TRBJ2-1; cdr3_aa: CASSPTATGGNYNEQFF
v_call: TRBV7-9; clone_size: .; d_call: TRBD1; j_call: TRBJ1-4; cdr3_aa: CASSETGGSEKLFF
v_call: TRBV9; clone_size: .; d_call: TRBD1; j_call: TRBJ1-3; cdr3_aa: CASSPRTGVKTIYF
v_call: TRBV7-8; clone_size: .; d_call: TRBD1; j_call: TRBJ2-7; cdr3_aa: CASGRDRASEQYF
v_call: TRBV28; clone_size: .; d_call: TRBD1; j_call: TRBJ1-4; cdr3_aa: CASTIGQGPKLFF
v_call: TRBV4-3; clone_size: .; d_call: TRBD2; j_call: TRBJ2-7; cdr3_aa: CASSVSGANYEQYF
v_call: TRBV6-5; clone_size: .; d_call: .; j_call: TRBJ1-2; cdr3_aa: CASSVGNYGYTF
v_call: TRBV5-8; clone_size: once; d_call: .; j_call: TRBJ2-1; cdr3_aa: CASSLLRASEYNEQFF
v_call: TRBV5-6; clone_size: .; d_call: .; j_call: TRBJ1-5; cdr3_aa: CASSQVWQANQPQHF
v_call: TRBV6-1; clone_size: .; d_call: .; j_call: TRBJ2-7; cdr3_aa: CASSEAHSPIYEQYF
v_call: TRBV11-3; clone_size: .; d_call: .; j_call: TRBJ1-3; cdr3_aa: CASSPGTSVSGNTIYF
v_call: TRBV16; clone_size: .; d_call: TRBD1; j_call: TRBJ1-5; cdr3_aa: CASSSTGRDQPQHF
v_call: TRBV24-1; clone_size: .; d_call: .; j_call: TRBJ2-3; cdr3_aa: CATEDYTDTQYF
v_call: TRBV19; clone_size: .; d_call: .; j_call: TRBJ2-7; cdr3_aa: CASSATWASYEQYF
v_call: TRBV6-2/TRBV6-3; clone_size: .; d_call: TRBD2; j_call: TRBJ2-1; cdr3_aa: CASSPTRDYLNEQFF
v_call: TRBV24-1; clone_size: .; d_call: TRBD1; j_call: TRBJ1-2; cdr3_aa: CATSEAGGYGYTF
v_call: TRBV7-3; clone_size: .; d_call: .; j_call: TRBJ1-1; cdr3_aa: CASSLTPRNTEAFF
v_call: TRBV7-2; clone_size: .; d_call: .; j_call: TRBJ1-1; cdr3_aa: CASSFLQTNTEAFF
v_call: TRBV5-1; clone_size: once; d_call: .; j_call: TRBJ1-2; cdr3_aa: CASSLEGWGRDYGYTF
v_call: TRBV11-1; clone_size: .; d_call: TRBD2; j_call: TRBJ2-3; cdr3_aa: CASSRLAGPSTDTQYF
v_call: TRBV2; clone_size: .; d_call: .; j_call: TRBJ2-1; cdr3_aa: CASSRLSSYNEQFF
v_call: TRBV5-1; clone_size: .; d_call: TRBD1; j_call: TRBJ1-1; cdr3_aa: CASSNPDRGFTEAFF
v_call: TRBV27; clone_size: once; d_call: TRBD1; j_call: TRBJ1-5; cdr3_aa: CASSLTGQGNQPQHF
v_call: TRBV27; clone_size: .; d_call: .; j_call: TRBJ1-2; cdr3_aa: CASSARRGEGYGYTF
v_call: TRBV4-1; clone_size: .; d_call: TRBD2; j_call: TRBJ2-1; cdr3_aa: CASSHPLAGGPGSYNEQFF
v_call: TRBV29-1; clone_size: .; d_call: .; j_call: TRBJ2-1; cdr3_aa: CSVEWQGTYNEQFF